Listed below are T cell receptor beta chains from one sample, sequenced in a study of blood T cell repertoires in COVID-19. Profiled with immunoSEQ multiplex PCR; TCRdb holds only in-frame clones, not every one. The data hold roughly 14,000 clones, with 80% observed a single time. The sample taken for sequencing was peripheral blood. The receptors shown here come from a human donor in a cohort sampled during active COVID-19. The conserved cysteine and the conserved F or W are not part of the CDR3 here.

J | V | CDR3
TRBJ2-3 | TRBV10-2 | ASRGLAGTTDTQY
TRBJ2-5 | TRBV14 | ASSQRLAGMETQY
TRBJ2-3 | TRBV2 | ASSHWVSGQPDTQY
TRBJ2-7 | TRBV29-1 | SVGTATGEQY
TRBJ2-4 | TRBV7-9 | ASSPAGGGNIQY
TRBJ1-5 | TRBV24-1 | ATSTRAFNQPQH
TRBJ1-5 | TRBV7-9 | ASSLASGNQPQH
TRBJ2-7 | TRBV11-2 | ASSLETGGRHEQY
TRBJ2-7 | TRBV7-2 | ASSHPRGQKIYEQY
TRBJ2-1 | TRBV5-1 | ASSSLAGGLNEQF
TRBJ2-7 | TRBV6-5 | ASRPGLAGGREQY
TRBJ2-1 | TRBV15 | ATSRDSETVKGQF
TRBJ1-2 | TRBV28 | ASRPGPRAIGYT
TRBJ2-7 | TRBV28 | ASCRGRPYEQY
TRBJ2-3 | TRBV28 | ASSVRGSSTDTQY
TRBJ1-6 | TRBV9 | ASAKGRESTLH
TRBJ1-2 | TRBV28 | ASSLLTGEAGYT
TRBJ2-5 | TRBV11-2 | ASSWPGTGRQETQY
TRBJ1-4 | TRBV9 | ASSVGNQGETNEKLF
TRBJ1-5 | TRBV2 | ASDTDSQRGQPQH
TRBJ1-2 | TRBV7-9 | ASSSRGGNYGYT
TRBJ2-1 | TRBV5-1 | ASSISSGVYNEQF
TRBJ1-5 | TRBV28 | ASILHGSNQPQH
TRBJ1-6 | TRBV7-9 | ASSFQTGNSPLH
TRBJ1-5 | TRBV21-1 | ASSPRPRGRESQPQH
TRBJ2-5 | TRBV3-1/TRBV3-2 | ASSQTEETQY
TRBJ2-3 | TRBV28 | ASTEDWSSSTDTQY
TRBJ2-5 | TRBV28 | ASSFQGREETQY
TRBJ1-4 | TRBV5-1 | ASGEGAGEKLF
TRBJ2-2 | TRBV6-6 | ASRRTGTGGTGELF
TRBJ1-5 | TRBV19 | ASSPDRGKQPQH
TRBJ2-6 | TRBV7-3 | ASSPGQGRSGANVLT
TRBJ2-7 | TRBV7-9 | ASSLTLYEQY
TRBJ1-1 | TRBV27 | ASSSAGGTEAF
TRBJ1-4 | TRBV4-1 | ASSQTRGEKLF
TRBJ2-7 | TRBV14 | ASRSGREQY
TRBJ1-3 | TRBV6-2/TRBV6-3 | ASSKHTGTGNTIY